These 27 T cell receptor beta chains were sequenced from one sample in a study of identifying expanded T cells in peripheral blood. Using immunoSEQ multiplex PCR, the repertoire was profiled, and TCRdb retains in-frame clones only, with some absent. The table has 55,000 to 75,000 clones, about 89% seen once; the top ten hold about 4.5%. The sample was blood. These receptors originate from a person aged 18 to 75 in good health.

The CDR3 region is CASSPGTSGAKNIQYF. CDR3 nucleotide sequence: TGCGCCAGCAGCCCCGGGACTAGCGGGGCCAAAAACATTCAGTACTTC. V is TRBV10-2 and J is TRBJ2-4, with 12 positions matching TRBD2. V lost 6 bases and J lost 1; bases outside the gene matches: 4. Germline CDR1 reads WSHSY; CDR2 reads SAAADI. The CDR3 consists of 16 residues.

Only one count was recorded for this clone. The DNA of the CDR3 is TGTGCCAGCAACACATCCCCGGGGGGTGAGCAGTTCTTC. Amino acid sequence: CASNTSPGGEQFF. The chain carries TRBV4-2 and TRBJ2-1; 7 bases are a match to TRBD2. This CDR3 has 13 residues. Per the germline V gene, CDR1 is LGHNA and CDR2 is YNFKEQ. Trimming cost V 7 bases and J 9 bases; bases outside gene matches: 9.

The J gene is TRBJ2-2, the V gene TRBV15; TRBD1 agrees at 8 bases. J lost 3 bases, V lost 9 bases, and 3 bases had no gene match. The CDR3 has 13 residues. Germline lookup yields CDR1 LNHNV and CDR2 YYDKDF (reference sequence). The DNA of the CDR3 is TGTGCCACGAGACAGGGGTACACCGGGGAGCTGTTTTTT. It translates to CATRQGYTGELFF.

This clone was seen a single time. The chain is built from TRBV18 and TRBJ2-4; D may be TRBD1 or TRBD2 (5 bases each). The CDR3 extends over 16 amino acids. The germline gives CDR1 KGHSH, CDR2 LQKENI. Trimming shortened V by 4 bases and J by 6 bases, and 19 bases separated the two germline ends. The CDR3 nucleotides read TGTGCCAGCTCACAGAGGGACCTAGTAAGTGGAAACATTCAGTACTTC. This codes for CASSQRDLVSGNIQYF.

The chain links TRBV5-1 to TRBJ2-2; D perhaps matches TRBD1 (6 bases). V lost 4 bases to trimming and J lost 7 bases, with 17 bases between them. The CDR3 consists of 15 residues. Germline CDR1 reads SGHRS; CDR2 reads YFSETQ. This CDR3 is CASSILTGFDGELFF. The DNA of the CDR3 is TGCGCCAGCAGCATACTCACAGGGTTTGACGGGGAGCTGTTTTTT. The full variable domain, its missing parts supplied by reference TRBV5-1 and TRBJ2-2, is KAGVTQTPRYLIKTRGQQVTLSCSPISGHRSVSWYQQTPGQGLQFLFEYFSETQRNKGNFPGRFSGRQFSNSRSEMNVSTLELGDSALYLCASSILTGFDGELFFGEGSRLTVL.

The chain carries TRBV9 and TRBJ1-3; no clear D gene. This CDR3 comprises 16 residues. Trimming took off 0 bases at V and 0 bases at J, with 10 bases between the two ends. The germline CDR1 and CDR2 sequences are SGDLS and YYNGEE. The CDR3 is CASSVETVLSGNTIYF. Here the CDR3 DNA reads TGTGCCAGCAGCGTAGAGACTGTTCTCTCTGGAAACACCATATATTTT.

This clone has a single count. CDR3 region: CASSRLHQETQYF. The CDR3 DNA reads TGTGCCAGTAGTAGGCTTCACCAAGAGACCCAGTACTTC. The chain has TRBV19 and TRBJ2-5; D unresolved. This CDR3 comprises 13 residues. Germline lookup yields CDR1 LNHDA and CDR2 SQIVND (reference sequence). Deletions cut 4 bases from V and 0 bases from J, with 6 bases between.

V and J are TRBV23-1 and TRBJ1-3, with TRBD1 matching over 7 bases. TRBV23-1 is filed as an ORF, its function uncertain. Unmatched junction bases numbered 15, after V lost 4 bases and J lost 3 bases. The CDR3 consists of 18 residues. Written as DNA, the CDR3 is TGCGCCAGCAGTCGTAGACAGGGCCCTCCGTTTTTTGGAAACACCATATATTTT. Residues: CASSRRQGPPFFGNTIYF.

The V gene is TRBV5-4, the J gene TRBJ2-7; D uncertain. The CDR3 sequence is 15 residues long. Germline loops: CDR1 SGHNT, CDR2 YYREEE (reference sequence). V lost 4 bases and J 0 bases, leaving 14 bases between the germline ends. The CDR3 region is CASSLGVYSSYEQYF. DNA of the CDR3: TGTGCCAGCAGCCTTGGGGTCTATTCCTCCTACGAGCAGTACTTC.

CDR3 protein: CASSKVQGTSANTEAFF. The CDR3 DNA is TGTGCCAGCAGCAAAGTCCAGGGTACGAGTGCGAACACTGAAGCTTTCTTT. The J gene is TRBJ1-1, the V gene TRBV21-1; TRBD1, as called in the table, went unchecked against the DNA. TRBV21-1 is labeled a pseudogene. The CDR3 is made up of 17 amino acids.

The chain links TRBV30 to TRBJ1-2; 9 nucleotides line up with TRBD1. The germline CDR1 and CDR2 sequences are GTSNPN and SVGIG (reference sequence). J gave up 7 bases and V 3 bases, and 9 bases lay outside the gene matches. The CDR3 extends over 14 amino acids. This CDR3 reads CAWRPDRGFVGYTF. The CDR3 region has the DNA TGTGCCTGGAGACCTGACAGGGGGTTTGTTGGCTACACCTTC. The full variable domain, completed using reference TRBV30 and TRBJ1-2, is SQTIHQWPATLVQPVGSPLSLECTVEGTSNPNLYWYRQAAGRGLQLLFYSVGIGQISSEVPQNLSASRPQDRQFILSSKKLLLSDSGFYLCAWRPDRGFVGYTFGSGTRLTVV.

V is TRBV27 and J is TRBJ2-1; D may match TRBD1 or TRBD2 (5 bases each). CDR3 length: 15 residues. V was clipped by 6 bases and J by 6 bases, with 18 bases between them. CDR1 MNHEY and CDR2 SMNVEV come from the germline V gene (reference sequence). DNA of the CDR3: TGTGCCAGCAGACCCCGACTTGTGGGGGTCAATGAGCAGTTCTTC. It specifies CASRPRLVGVNEQFF.

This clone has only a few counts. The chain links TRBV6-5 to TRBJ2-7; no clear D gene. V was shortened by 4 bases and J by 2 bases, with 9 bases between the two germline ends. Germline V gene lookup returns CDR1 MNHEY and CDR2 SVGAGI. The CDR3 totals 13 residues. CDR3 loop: CASSSPDTYEQYF. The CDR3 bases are TGTGCCAGCAGTTCCCCAGATACCTACGAGCAGTACTTC.

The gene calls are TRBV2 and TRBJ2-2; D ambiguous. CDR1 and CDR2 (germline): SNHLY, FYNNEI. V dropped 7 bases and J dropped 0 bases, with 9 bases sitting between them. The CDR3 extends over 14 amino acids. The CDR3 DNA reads TGTGCCAGCATGGCTATCGCGAACACCGGGGAGCTGTTTTTT. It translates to CASMAIANTGELFF.

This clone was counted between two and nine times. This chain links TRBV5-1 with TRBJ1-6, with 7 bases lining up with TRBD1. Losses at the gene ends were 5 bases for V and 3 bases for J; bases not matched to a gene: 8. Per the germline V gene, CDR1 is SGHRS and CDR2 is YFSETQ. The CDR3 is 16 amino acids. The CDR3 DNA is TGCGCCAGCAGATATTGGGACAGTTTCTATAATTCACCCCTCCACTTT. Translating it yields CASRYWDSFYNSPLHF.

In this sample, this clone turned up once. CDR3 in amino acids: CASSLRTGRSGNTIYF. Here the CDR3 DNA reads TGTGCCAGTAGTCTTCGGACAGGCCGCTCTGGAAACACCATATATTTT. This chain joins TRBV19 and TRBJ1-3; 7 nucleotides line up with TRBD1. This CDR3 is built from 16 residues. V gave up 5 bases and J gave up 0 bases; unmatched junction bases: 7. CDR1 is LNHDA, CDR2 SQIVND, per germline (reference sequence).

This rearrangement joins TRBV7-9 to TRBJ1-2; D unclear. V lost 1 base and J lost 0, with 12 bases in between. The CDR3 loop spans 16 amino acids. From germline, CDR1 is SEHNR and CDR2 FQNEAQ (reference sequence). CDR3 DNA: TGTGCCAGCAGCTTAGGGCCCCTCGCAGCTAACTATGGCTACACCTTC. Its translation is CASSLGPLAANYGYTF. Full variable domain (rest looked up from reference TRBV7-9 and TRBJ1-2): DTGVSQNPRHKITKRGQNVTFRCDPISEHNRLYWYRQTLGQGPEFLTYFQNEAQLEKSRLLSDRFSAERPKGSFSTLEIQRTEQGDSAMYLCASSLGPLAANYGYTFGSGTRLTVV.

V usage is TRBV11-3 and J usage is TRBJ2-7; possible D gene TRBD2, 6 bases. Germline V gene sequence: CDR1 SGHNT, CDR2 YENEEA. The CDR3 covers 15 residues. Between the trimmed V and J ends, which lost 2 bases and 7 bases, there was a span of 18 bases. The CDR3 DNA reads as TGTGCCAGCAGCTTACGGCGGGATAGCTACGGGGAGCAGTACTTC. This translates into CASSLRRDSYGEQYF. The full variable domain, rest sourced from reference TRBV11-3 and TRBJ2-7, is EAGVVQSPRYKIIEKKQPVAFWCNPISGHNTLYWYLQNLGQGPELLIRYENEEAVDDSQLPKDRFSAERLKGVDSTLKIQPAELGDSAVYLCASSLRRDSYGEQYFGPGTRLTVT.

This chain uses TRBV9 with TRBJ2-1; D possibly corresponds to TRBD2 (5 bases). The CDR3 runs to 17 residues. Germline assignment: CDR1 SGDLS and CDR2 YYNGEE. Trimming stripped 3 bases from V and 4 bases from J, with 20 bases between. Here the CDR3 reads CASSGGADLTLYNEQFF. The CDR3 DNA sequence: TGTGCCAGCAGCGGCGGAGCGGACCTTACCCTTTACAATGAGCAGTTCTTC.

CDR3 residues: CASSVRAGGRNTIYF. The CDR3 DNA reads TGTGCCAGCAGCGTAAGGGCAGGGGGAAGAAACACCATATATTTT. The rearrangement joins TRBV9 to TRBJ1-3; 7 nucleotides line up with TRBD1. CDR1 is SGDLS, CDR2 YYNGEE, per germline. The CDR3 contains 15 residues. Trimming cost V 1 base and J 5 bases; bases outside gene matches: 6.

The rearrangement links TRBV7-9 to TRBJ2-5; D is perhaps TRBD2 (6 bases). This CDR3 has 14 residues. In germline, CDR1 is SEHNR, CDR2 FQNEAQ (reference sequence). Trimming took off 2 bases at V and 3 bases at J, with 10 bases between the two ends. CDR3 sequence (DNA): TGTGCCAGCAGCTTACGGCGCGGGGAAGAGACCCAGTACTTC. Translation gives CASSLRRGEETQYF.

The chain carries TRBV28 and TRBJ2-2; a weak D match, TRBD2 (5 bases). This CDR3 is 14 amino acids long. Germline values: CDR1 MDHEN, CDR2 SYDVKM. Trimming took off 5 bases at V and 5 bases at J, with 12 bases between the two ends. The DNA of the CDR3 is TGTGCCAGCAGTAAACAACCGGGGACCGGGGAGCTGTTTTTT. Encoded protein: CASSKQPGTGELFF.

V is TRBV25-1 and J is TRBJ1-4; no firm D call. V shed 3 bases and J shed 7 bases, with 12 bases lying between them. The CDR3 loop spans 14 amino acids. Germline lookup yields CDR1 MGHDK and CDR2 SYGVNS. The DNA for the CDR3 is TGTGCCAGCAGTGACCCCTCGCGGTTTGAAAAACTGTTTTTT. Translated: CASSDPSRFEKLFF. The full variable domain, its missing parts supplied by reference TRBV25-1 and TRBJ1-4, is EADIYQTPRYLVIGTGKKITLECSQTMGHDKMYWYQQDPGMELHLIHYSYGVNSTEKGDLSSESTVSRIRTEHFPLTLESARPSHTSQYLCASSDPSRFEKLFFGSGTQLSVL.

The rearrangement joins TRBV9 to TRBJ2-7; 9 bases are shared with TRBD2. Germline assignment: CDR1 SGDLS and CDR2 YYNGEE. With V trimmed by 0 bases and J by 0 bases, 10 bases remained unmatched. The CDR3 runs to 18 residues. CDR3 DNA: TGTGCCAGCAGCGTAGCCCTGGGGTTAGCGGGAGACTCCTACGAGCAGTACTTC. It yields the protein CASSVALGLAGDSYEQYF.

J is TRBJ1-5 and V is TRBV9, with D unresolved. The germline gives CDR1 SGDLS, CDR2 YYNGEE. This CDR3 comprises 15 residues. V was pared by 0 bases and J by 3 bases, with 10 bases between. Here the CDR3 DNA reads TGTGCCAGCAGCGTAGTAACTGGGGTCAATCAGCCCCAGCATTTT. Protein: CASSVVTGVNQPQHF.

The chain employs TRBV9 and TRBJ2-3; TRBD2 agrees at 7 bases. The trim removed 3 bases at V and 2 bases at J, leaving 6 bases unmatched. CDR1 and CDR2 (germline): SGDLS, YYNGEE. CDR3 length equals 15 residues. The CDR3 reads CASSDQAGNTDTQYF. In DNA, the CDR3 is TGTGCCAGCAGCGATCAAGCGGGGAACACAGATACGCAGTATTTT. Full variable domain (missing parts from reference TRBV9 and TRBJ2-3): DSGVTQTPKHLITATGQRVTLRCSPRSGDLSVYWYQQSLDQGLQFLIQYYNGEERAKGNILERFSAQQFPDLHSELNLSSLELGDSALYFCASSDQAGNTDTQYFGPGTRLTVL.

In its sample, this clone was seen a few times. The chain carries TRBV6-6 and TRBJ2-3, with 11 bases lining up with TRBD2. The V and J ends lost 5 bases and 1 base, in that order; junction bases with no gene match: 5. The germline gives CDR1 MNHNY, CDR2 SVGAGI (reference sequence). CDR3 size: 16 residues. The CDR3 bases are TGTGCCAGCAGTCCCCTGACTAGCGGGGGCACAGATACGCAGTATTTT. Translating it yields CASSPLTSGGTDTQYF.